The 3 T cell receptor beta chains below were found in one sample sequenced in a study of blood T cell repertoires in COVID-19. Measured with immunoSEQ multiplex PCR; TCRdb has only the in-frame clones, and not every one. The profile shows roughly 230,000 clones, roughly 87% of them singletons. Specimen: peripheral blood. All receptors derive from a woman between 40 and 55 years old who had recovered from COVID-19.

The V gene is TRBV30, the J gene TRBJ2-7, with D tentatively TRBD2 (5 bases). Germline V gene lookup returns CDR1 GTSNPN and CDR2 SVGIG (reference sequence). V lost 1 base and J 2 bases, leaving 9 bases between the germline ends. CDR3 size: 13 residues. Here the CDR3 DNA reads TGTGCCTGGAGTGGAGGGAGCCCCTACGAGCAGTACTTC. Translation: CAWSGGSPYEQYF.

The rearrangement joins TRBV19 to TRBJ1-2, with 10 bases matching TRBD1. V lost 5 bases to trimming and J lost 5 bases; unmatched junction nucleotides: 8. Germline CDR1 is LNHDA and CDR2 is SQIVND (reference sequence). The CDR3 sequence is 15 residues long. The CDR3 sequence is CASSLGTGAGYGYTF. The CDR3 region has the DNA TGTGCCAGTAGTCTCGGGACAGGGGCAGGATATGGCTACACCTTC. The variable domain in full, with the rest retrieved from reference TRBV19 and TRBJ1-2, is DGGITQSPKYLFRKEGQNVTLSCEQNLNHDAMYWYRQDPGQGLRLIYYSQIVNDFQKGDIAEGYSVSREKKESFPLTVTSAQKNPTAFYLCASSLGTGAGYGYTFGSGTRLTVV.

The J gene is TRBJ1-1, the V gene TRBV5-6, with 7 positions matching TRBD1. The CDR3 loop spans 16 amino acids. The germline gives CDR1 SGHDT, CDR2 YYEEEE. V lost 0 bases, J lost 5 bases, and 10 bases stayed unmatched. The CDR3 DNA reads TGTGCCAGCAGCTTGGTCGACAGGGCTGGGGGAACTGAAGCTTTCTTT. It yields the protein CASSLVDRAGGTEAFF.